The clone carrying this TCR beta chain was counted ten times or more. The data originate from a study of T cells in Graves' hyperthyroidism and ophthalmopathy. CDR3 length equals 14 residues. Germline V gene data show CDR1 as DFQATT and CDR2 as SNEGSKA (reference sequence). Trimming removed 6 bases from V and 5 bases from J; junction bases left unmatched: 6. From RNA transcripts, TCR beta CDR3 regions were amplified. TCR CDR3 regions were first amplified by RT-PCR with HTBI primers. Each CDR3 protein gets one entry after TCRdb re-called the multiplex PCR reads with MiXCR. The sample has around 690,000 distinct CDR3 sequences; 17% are singletons.

The chain recombines TRBV20-1 with TRBJ2-3; TRBD2 matches at 12 bases. The sample comprised blood. This clonotype was obtained from a man aged 50 or older with Graves' hyperthyroidism. In DNA form, the CDR3 reads TGCAGTGCAGTACTAGCGGGAGGAGGAGATACGCAGTATTTT. Translation gives CSAVLAGGGDTQYF.